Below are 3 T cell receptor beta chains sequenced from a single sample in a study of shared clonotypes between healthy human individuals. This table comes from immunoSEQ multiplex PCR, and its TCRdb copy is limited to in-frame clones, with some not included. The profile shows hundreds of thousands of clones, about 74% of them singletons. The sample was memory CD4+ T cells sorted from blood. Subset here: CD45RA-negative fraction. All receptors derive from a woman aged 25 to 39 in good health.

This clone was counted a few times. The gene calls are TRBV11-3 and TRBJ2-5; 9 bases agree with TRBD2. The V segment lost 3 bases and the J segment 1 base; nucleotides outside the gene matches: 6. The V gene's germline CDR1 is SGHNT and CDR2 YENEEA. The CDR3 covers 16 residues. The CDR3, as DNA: TGTGCCAGCAGCTTGGGGCTAGCGGGAACCCAAGAGACCCAGTACTTC. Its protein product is CASSLGLAGTQETQYF.

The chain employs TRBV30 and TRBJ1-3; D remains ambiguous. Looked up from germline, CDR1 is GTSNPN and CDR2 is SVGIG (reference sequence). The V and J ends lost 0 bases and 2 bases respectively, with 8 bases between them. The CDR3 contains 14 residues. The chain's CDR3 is CAWSVTAPGNTIYF. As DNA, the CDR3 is TGTGCCTGGAGTGTCACGGCACCTGGAAACACCATATATTTT.

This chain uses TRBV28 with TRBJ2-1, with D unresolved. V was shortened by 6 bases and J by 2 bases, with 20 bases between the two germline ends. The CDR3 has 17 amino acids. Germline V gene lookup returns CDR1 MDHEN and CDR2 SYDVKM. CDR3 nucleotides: TGTGCCAGCAGCTCCATTAGCACCGCTCCAACCTACAATGAGCAGTTCTTC. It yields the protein CASSSISTAPTYNEQFF.